This TCR beta chain comes out of a study of regulatory T cells in long-lasting Graves disease. This clonotype was seen ten or more times. Its antigen is still unknown. TCR beta libraries were built with iRepertoire HTBI primers and Arm-PCR of CDR3 regions. Original data processing: Samples revealed 62 TRBV and 11 to 15 TRBJ segments. A single record per CDR3 protein comes from TCRdb applying MiXCR to the multiplex PCR reads. The V and J calls come from TCRdb's annotation, not from the publication. The sample yields 240,000 or so distinct CDR3 sequences, around 20% seen once. The sample's time point: newly diagnosed GD, antithyroid drugs for less than 3 months. The TCR library was made from RNA extracted from PBMCs. As collected, the peripheral blood samples measured about 10 milliliters each and went into EDTA tubes. V dropped 4 bases and J dropped 0 bases, with 16 bases sitting between them. The CDR3 consists of 16 residues. Germline V gene lookup returns CDR1 SGDLS and CDR2 YYNGEE.

Notes on the study in general: Persistent disease was characterized by preferential usage of TRBV28, TRBJ1-2 and TRBJ2-5. Patients with persistent Graves' had lower TCR diversity than newly diagnosed patients.

The source material was peripheral blood mononuclear cells (PBMCs), sampled at new diagnosis, from a patient treated with antithyroid drugs. The receptor's source is a female donor with Graves disease. The chain uses TRBV9 and TRBJ1-1, with D uncertain. The CDR3 DNA reads TGTGCCAGCAGCCCTCGGACGGACCTCATGAACACTGAAGCTTTCTTT. It yields the protein CASSPRTDLMNTEAFF.